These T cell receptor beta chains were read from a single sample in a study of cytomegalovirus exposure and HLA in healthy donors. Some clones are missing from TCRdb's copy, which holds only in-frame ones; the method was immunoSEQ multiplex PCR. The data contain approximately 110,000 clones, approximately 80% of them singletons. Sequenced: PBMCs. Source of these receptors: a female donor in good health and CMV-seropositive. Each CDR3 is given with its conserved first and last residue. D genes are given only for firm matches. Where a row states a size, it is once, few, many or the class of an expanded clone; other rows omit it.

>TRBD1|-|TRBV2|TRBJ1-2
CASSVGTGRHGYTF
TGTGCCAGCAGTGTCGGGACAGGGAGGCATGGCTACACCTTC
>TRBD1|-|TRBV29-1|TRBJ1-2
CSVVGGDRGNYGYTF
TGCAGCGTTGTGGGGGGGGACAGGGGAAACTATGGCTACACCTTC
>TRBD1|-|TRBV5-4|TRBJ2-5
CASSLAGQGARETQYF
TGTGCCAGCAGCTTGGCCGGGCAGGGGGCGCGGGAGACCCAGTACTTC
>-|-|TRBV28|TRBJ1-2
CASNSAPGMNGYTF
TGTGCCAGCAATTCGGCTCCAGGGATGAATGGCTACACCTTC
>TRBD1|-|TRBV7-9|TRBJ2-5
CSSSLLQRQGQETQYF
TGTTCCAGCAGCTTACTTCAGAGACAGGGGCAAGAGACCCAGTACTTC
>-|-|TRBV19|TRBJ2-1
CASSLLGANSNEQFF
TGTGCCAGTAGTCTATTGGGGGCTAACTCTAATGAGCAGTTCTTC
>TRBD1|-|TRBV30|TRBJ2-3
CAWSPQIDRGGADTQYF
TGTGCCTGGAGTCCTCAAATTGACAGGGGAGGTGCAGATACGCAGTATTTT
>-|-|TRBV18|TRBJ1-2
CASSSPSANYGYTF
TGTGCCAGCTCATCCCCCAGTGCTAACTATGGCTACACCTTC
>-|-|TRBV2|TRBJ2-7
CASSYRDYEQYF
TGTGCCAGCAGTTACCGGGACTACGAGCAGTACTTC
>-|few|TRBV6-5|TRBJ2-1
CASSYGGTGHNEQFF
TGTGCCAGCAGTTACGGGGGGACGGGGCACAATGAGCAGTTCTTC
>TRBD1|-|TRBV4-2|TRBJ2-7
CASSQGQGALRSYEQYF
TGTGCCAGCAGCCAAGGGCAGGGGGCGTTAAGGTCCTACGAGCAGTACTTC
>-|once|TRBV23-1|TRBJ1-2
CAFRPPSNYGYTF
TGCGCCTTCAGGCCGCCCTCGAACTATGGCTACACCTTC
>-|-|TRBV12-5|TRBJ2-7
CASGSSRRGRTYEQYF
TGTGCTAGTGGATCCTCCCGGAGAGGGAGGACCTACGAGCAGTACTTC
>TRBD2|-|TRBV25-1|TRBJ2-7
CASSEMGLGSGLYEQYF
TGTGCCAGCAGTGAAATGGGGTTGGGTAGCGGGCTCTACGAGCAGTACTTC
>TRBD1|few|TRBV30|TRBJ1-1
CAWLGQRNTEAFF
TGTGCCTGGCTGGGACAGAGGAACACTGAAGCTTTCTTT
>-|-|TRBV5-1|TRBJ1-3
CASSGGQRNTIYF
TGCGCCAGCAGCGGCGGACAGAGAAACACCATATATTTT
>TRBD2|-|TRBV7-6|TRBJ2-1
CASSLPGTSSGNYNEQFF
TGTGCCAGCAGCTTACCGGGGACTAGCTCAGGGAACTACAATGAGCAGTTCTTC
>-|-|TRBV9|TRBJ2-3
CASSVGPTFGDTQYF
TGTGCCAGCAGCGTAGGCCCTACCTTCGGAGATACGCAGTATTTT
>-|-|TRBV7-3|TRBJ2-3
CASSPGGPSGTDTQYF
TGTGCCAGCAGCCCGGGTGGCCCTAGTGGCACAGATACGCAGTATTTT
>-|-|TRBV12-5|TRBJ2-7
CASGRQAAVSDEQYF
TGTGCTAGTGGACGACAAGCGGCGGTTTCGGACGAGCAGTACTTC
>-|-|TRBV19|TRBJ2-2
CASSTRPTGTNTGELFF
TGTGCCAGTAGTACACGCCCAACGGGGACGAACACCGGGGAGCTGTTTTTT
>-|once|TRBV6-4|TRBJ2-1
CASSDRNEQFF
TGTGCCAGCAGTGACCGCAATGAGCAGTTCTTC
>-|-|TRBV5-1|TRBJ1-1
CASSLAPRADSEAFF
TGCGCCAGCAGCTTGGCCCCCCGGGCAGACAGTGAAGCTTTCTTT
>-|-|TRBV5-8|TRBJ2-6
CASSLTTNVLTF
TGTGCCAGCAGCCTGACTACCAACGTCCTGACTTTC
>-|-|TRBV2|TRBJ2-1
CASRGGGGRGYNEQFF
TGTGCCAGCAGAGGGGGGGGAGGACGCGGCTACAATGAGCAGTTCTTC
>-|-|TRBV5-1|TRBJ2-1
CASSGGLLDNEQFF
TGCGCCAGCAGCGGGGGACTCCTCGACAATGAGCAGTTCTTC
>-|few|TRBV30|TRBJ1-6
CAWSVSGNSPLHF
TGTGCCTGGAGTGTAAGCGGGAATTCACCCCTCCACTTT